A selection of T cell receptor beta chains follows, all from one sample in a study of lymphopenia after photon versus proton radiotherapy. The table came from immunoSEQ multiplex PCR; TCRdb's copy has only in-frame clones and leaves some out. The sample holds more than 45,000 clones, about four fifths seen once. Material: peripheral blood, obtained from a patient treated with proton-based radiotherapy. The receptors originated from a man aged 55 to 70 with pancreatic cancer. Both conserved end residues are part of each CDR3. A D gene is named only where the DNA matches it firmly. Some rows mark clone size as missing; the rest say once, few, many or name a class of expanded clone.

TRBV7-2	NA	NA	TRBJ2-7	CASSSQRLYEQYF	TGTGCCAGCAGCTCCCAGCGGCTTTACGAGCAGTACTTC
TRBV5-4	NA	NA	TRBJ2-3	CASSLEGAGADTQYF	TGTGCCAGCAGCTTGGAGGGAGCTGGGGCAGATACGCAGTATTTT
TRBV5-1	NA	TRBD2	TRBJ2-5	CASSRLATKETQYF	TGCGCCAGCAGCCGACTAGCGACCAAAGAGACCCAGTACTTC
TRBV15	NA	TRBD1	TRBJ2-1	CATSRDGAGGEQFF	TGTGCCACCAGCAGAGATGGGGCAGGGGGTGAGCAGTTCTTC
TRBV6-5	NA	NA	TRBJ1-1	CASSYSRATEAFF	TGTGCCAGCAGTTACTCGCGGGCGACTGAAGCTTTCTTT
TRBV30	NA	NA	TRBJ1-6	CAWSSDGSPLHF	TGTGCCTGGAGCTCCGACGGGTCACCCCTCCACTTT
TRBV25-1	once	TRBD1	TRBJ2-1	CASSANRGNEQFF	TGTGCCAGCAGTGCTAACAGGGGCAATGAGCAGTTCTTC
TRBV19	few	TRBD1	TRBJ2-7	CASSTGTGGYEQYF	TGTGCCAGTAGTACCGGGACAGGGGGATACGAGCAGTACTTC
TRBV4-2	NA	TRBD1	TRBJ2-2	CASSQTAGGVEELFF	TGTGCCAGCAGCCAGACAGCAGGGGGTGTCGAGGAGCTGTTTTTT
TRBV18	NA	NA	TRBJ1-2	CASSPEGPAGYTF	TGTGCCAGCTCACCAGAGGGACCGGCAGGCTACACCTTC
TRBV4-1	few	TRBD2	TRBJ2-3	CASSQLAGAPGDTQYF	TGCGCCAGCAGCCAGCTAGCGGGAGCCCCGGGAGATACGCAGTATTTT
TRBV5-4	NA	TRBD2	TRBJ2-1	CASSFRTSGSEQFF	TGTGCCAGCAGCTTCCGGACTAGCGGCTCGGAGCAGTTCTTC
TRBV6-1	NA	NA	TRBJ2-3	CATMTSGLDTQYF	TGTGCCACCATGACCAGCGGGTTAGATACGCAGTATTTT
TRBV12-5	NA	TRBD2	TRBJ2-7	CASGPFLLAGMFSYEQYF	TGTGCTAGTGGCCCCTTTTTACTAGCGGGAATGTTCTCCTACGAGCAGTACTTC
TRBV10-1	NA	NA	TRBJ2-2	CASIEVPNTGELFF	TGCGCCAGCATAGAGGTCCCGAACACCGGGGAGCTGTTTTTT
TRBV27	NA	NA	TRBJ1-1	CASSIRRAGHTEAFF	TGTGCCAGCAGTATTCGGCGGGCAGGGCACACTGAAGCTTTCTTT
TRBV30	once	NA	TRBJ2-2	CAWSVNGATGELFF	TGTGCCTGGAGTGTGAATGGCGCCACCGGGGAGCTGTTTTTT
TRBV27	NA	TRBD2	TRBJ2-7	CASSLLGLAEFPYEQYF	TGTGCCAGCAGTTTGCTTGGGCTAGCGGAATTCCCCTACGAGCAGTACTTC
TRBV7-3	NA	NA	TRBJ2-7	CASSSGPTGEEQYF	TGTGCCAGCAGCTCCGGGCCCACCGGGGAGGAGCAGTACTTC
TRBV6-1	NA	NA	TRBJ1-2	CASSESRNYGYTF	TGTGCCAGCAGTGAAAGTCGGAACTATGGCTACACCTTC
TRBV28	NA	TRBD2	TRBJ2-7	CASNPLAGMAEQYF	TGTGCCAGCAACCCACTAGCGGGAATGGCCGAGCAGTACTTC
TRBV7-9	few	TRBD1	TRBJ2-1	CASSLASTGGNNEQFF	TGTGCCAGCAGCTTAGCGTCAACAGGGGGCAACAATGAGCAGTTCTTC
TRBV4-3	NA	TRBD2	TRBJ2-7	CASSLAGTSGTHEQYF	TGCGCCAGCAGCCTGGCCGGGACTAGCGGGACCCACGAGCAGTACTTC
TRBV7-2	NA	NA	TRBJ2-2	CASSPFGGPGELFF	TGTGCCAGCAGCCCCTTCGGAGGGCCCGGGGAGCTGTTTTTT
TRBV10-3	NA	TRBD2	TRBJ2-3	CAISENTGTSGTDTQYF	TGTGCCATCAGTGAGAATACCGGGACTAGCGGAACAGATACGCAGTATTTT
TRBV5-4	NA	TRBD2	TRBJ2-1	CASSLPLAGYNEQFF	TGTGCCAGCAGCTTGCCACTAGCGGGGTACAATGAGCAGTTCTTC
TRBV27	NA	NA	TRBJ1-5	CASSMGGLPIYSNQPQHF	TGTGCCAGCAGTATGGGGGGGCTCCCAATTTATAGCAATCAGCCCCAGCATTTT
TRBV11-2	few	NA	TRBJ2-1	CASSLDRREREQFF	TGTGCCAGCAGCTTAGATCGTCGGGAGAGGGAGCAGTTCTTC
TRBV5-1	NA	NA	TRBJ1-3	CASRSSGGNTIYF	TGCGCCAGCAGAAGTTCGGGGGGAAACACCATATATTTT